The rows below give T cell receptor beta chains drawn from one sample of a study of shared clonotypes between healthy human individuals. Generated by immunoSEQ multiplex PCR, the TCRdb table keeps only in-frame clones and is missing some. The profile shows some 1,400,000 clones, roughly 96% of them singletons. Sequenced: naive CD4+ T cells sorted from blood. The receptor set was obtained from a man aged 25-45 years in good health. CDR3s include the opening cysteine and the closing phenylalanine or tryptophan. The D gene is left open where the match is weak. Clone size is shown for a subset of rows, as once, few, many or a class of expanded clone.

D,V,size,J,CDR3,DNA
TRBD2,TRBV27,NA,TRBJ2-7,CASSLGAGAYEQYF,TGTGCCAGCAGTTTAGGAGCGGGAGCCTACGAGCAGTACTTC
TRBD1,TRBV7-9,NA,TRBJ2-3,CASSGTGTATDTQYF,TGTGCCAGCAGCGGGACCGGGACAGCCACAGATACGCAGTATTTT
TRBD1,TRBV28,NA,TRBJ2-7,CASSYLRDRADEQYF,TGTGCCAGCAGCTACCTCCGGGACAGGGCGGACGAGCAGTACTTC
NA,TRBV5-1,few,TRBJ1-1,CASSLELGLSEAFF,TGCGCCAGCAGCTTGGAACTGGGGTTGTCTGAAGCTTTCTTT
TRBD2,TRBV13,NA,TRBJ2-4,CASSLGGRGLAGSAKNIQYF,TGTGCCAGCAGCTTAGGCGGCCGGGGACTAGCGGGGTCCGCCAAAAACATTCAGTACTTC
TRBD1,TRBV7-9,NA,TRBJ1-3,CASSLVIGTGASGNTIYF,TGTGCCAGCAGCTTAGTCATCGGGACAGGGGCATCTGGAAACACCATATATTTT
NA,TRBV5-1,once,TRBJ2-2,CASSLVSLVRDVGELFF,TGCGCCAGCAGCTTGGTCTCGCTTGTCAGGGATGTCGGGGAGCTGTTTTTT
TRBD1,TRBV7-8,NA,TRBJ2-7,CASSLTGFKSYEQYF,TGTGCCAGCAGCTTGACAGGGTTTAAGTCCTACGAGCAGTACTTC
NA,TRBV5-1,NA,TRBJ2-2,CASSLPGNTGELFF,TGCGCCAGCAGCTTGCCCGGAAACACCGGGGAGCTGTTTTTT
TRBD1,TRBV6-5,NA,TRBJ2-3,CASSGQASTDTQYF,TGTGCCAGCAGCGGACAGGCAAGCACAGATACGCAGTATTTT
NA,TRBV10-3,NA,TRBJ2-7,CAISPRASGVADEQYF,TGTGCCATCAGTCCTAGAGCGTCGGGAGTCGCTGACGAGCAGTACTTC
TRBD2,TRBV18,NA,TRBJ2-1,CASSPPSGGAYNEQFF,TGTGCCAGCTCACCACCCAGCGGGGGCGCTTACAATGAGCAGTTCTTC
TRBD2,TRBV5-1,NA,TRBJ2-1,CASSLDLAGSYNEQFF,TGCGCCAGCAGCTTGGACCTAGCGGGCTCCTACAATGAGCAGTTCTTC
NA,TRBV7-2,NA,TRBJ2-7,CASSLVVAFDSYEQYF,TGTGCCAGCAGCTTAGTGGTTGCGTTCGACTCCTACGAGCAGTACTTC
TRBD1,TRBV5-8,NA,TRBJ1-5,CASSSGGHDNQPQHF,TGTGCCAGCAGCTCAGGGGGCCACGACAATCAGCCCCAGCATTTT
NA,TRBV7-8,NA,TRBJ2-1,CASSLVASSPSYNEQFF,TGTGCCAGCAGCTTAGTTGCGTCGTCGCCCTCCTACAATGAGCAGTTCTTC
NA,TRBV12-5,NA,TRBJ1-2,CASGLVPSSGYGYTF,TGTGCTAGTGGTTTGGTCCCATCCTCGGGCTATGGCTACACCTTC
NA,TRBV4-3,once,TRBJ2-1,CASSQDRVNNNEQFF,TGCGCCAGCAGCCAAGATCGCGTTAATAACAATGAGCAGTTCTTC
TRBD2,TRBV5-1,NA,TRBJ2-3,CASSLAGLDTDTQYF,TGCGCCAGCAGCTTGGCGGGACTAGACACAGATACGCAGTATTTT
NA,TRBV28,NA,TRBJ2-5,CASSLLPYQETQYF,TGTGCCAGCAGTTTATTGCCTTACCAAGAGACCCAGTACTTC
NA,TRBV5-4,once,TRBJ1-1,CASSYNRLGQTEAFF,TGTGCCAGCAGCTATAATCGCCTGGGGCAGACTGAAGCTTTCTTT
TRBD2,TRBV4-2,NA,TRBJ2-1,CASSQEKTSPRVPVSYNEQFF,TGTGCCAGCAGCCAAGAAAAGACTAGCCCCCGAGTCCCGGTTAGCTACAATGAGCAGTTCTTC